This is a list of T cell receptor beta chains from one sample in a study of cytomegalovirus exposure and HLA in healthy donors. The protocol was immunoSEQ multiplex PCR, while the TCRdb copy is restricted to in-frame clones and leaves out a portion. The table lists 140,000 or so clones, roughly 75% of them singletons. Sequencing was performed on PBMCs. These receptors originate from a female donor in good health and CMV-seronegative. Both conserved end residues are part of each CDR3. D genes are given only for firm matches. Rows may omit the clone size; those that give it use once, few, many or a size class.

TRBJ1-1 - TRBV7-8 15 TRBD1 TGTGCCAGCAGCTTCGGGAGGGGGCAGGACACTGAAGCTTTCTTT CASSFGRGQDTEAFF
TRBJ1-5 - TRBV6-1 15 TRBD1 TGTGCCAGCAGTGCAATAACAGGGGGCAATCAGCCCCAGCATTTT CASSAITGGNQPQHF
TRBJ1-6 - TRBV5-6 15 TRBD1 TGTGCCAGCAGCCTCACGGACAGGGGGAATTCACCCCTCCACTTT CASSLTDRGNSPLHF
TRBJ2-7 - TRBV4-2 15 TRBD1 TGTGCCAGCAGCCCAAACCGGGACAGCACATACGAGCAGTACTTC CASSPNRDSTYEQYF
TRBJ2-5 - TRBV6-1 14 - TGTGCCAGCAGTTCGTCGGGGACACGAGAGACCCAGTACTTC CASSSSGTRETQYF
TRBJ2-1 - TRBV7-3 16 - TGTGCCAGCAGCTTAACCTCAGGGGCACCCTACAATGAGCAGTTCTTC CASSLTSGAPYNEQFF
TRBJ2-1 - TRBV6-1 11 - TGTGCCAGCTTAGGGGTCGCTGAGCAGTTCTTC CASLGVAEQFF
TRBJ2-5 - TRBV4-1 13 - TGCGCCAGCAGCCGTGGGGCCCAAGAGACCCAGTACTTC CASSRGAQETQYF
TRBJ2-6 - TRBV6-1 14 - TGTGCCAGCAGTGCCAGGGTGGGGGCCAACGTCCTGACTTTC CASSARVGANVLTF
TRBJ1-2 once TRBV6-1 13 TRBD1 TGTGCCAGCAGACTTACAGGGGAGACGGGCTACACCTTC CASRLTGETGYTF
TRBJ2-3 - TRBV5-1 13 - TGCGCCAGCAGCTTGGACCAGGGGGGTACGCAGTATTTT CASSLDQGGTQYF
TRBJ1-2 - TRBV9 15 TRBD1 TGTGCCAGCAGCAGAGGGGGCTGGGGCACTCCTGGCTACACCTTC CASSRGGWGTPGYTF
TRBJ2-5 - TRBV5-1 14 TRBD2 TGCGCCAGCAGCTACGGGGGGGGCAGAGAGACCCAGTACTTC CASSYGGGRETQYF
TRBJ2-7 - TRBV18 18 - TGTGCCAGCTCACCTTCGAGGATTAGGACAGCCGAAGGGTACGAGCAGTACTTC CASSPSRIRTAEGYEQYF
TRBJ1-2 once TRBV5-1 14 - TGCGCCAGCAGCTTGGTTCCCGGTCACTATGGCTACACCTTC CASSLVPGHYGYTF
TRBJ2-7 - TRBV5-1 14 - TGCGCCAGCCCCCCCCCACTTAGCTCCTACGAGCAGTACTTC CASPPPLSSYEQYF
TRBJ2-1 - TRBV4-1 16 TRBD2 TGCGCCAGCAGCCAAGACCCTAGCGGGTACTACAATGAGCAGTTCTTC CASSQDPSGYYNEQFF